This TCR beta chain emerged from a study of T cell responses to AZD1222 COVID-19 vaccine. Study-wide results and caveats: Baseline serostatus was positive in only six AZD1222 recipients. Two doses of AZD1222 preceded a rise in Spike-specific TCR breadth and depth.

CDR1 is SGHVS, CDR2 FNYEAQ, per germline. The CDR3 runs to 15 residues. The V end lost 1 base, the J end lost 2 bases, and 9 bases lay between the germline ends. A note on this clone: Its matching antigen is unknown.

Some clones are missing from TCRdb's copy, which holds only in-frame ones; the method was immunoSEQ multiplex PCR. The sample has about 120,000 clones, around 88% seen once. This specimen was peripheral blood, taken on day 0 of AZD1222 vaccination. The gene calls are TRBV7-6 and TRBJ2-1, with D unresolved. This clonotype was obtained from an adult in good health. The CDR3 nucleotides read TGTGCCAGCAGCTTAGATGGGTCAACCTACAATGAGCAGTTCTTC. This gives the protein CASSLDGSTYNEQFF.